Each of the 9 T cell receptor beta chains below was sequenced from the same sample in a study of T-cell memory formation after mild COVID-19. MiXCR, applied by TCRdb to the 5' RACE reads, yields one record per CDR3 protein. The data show 92,000 or so distinct CDR3 sequences, more than 10% seen once. Sequencing used PBMCs or a T cell subset sorted from them (not recorded which). Receptors were obtained from an adult woman who had mild COVID-19 (a few samples of this study predate the infection). Cell type and time point are not known.

The chain employs TRBV7-9 and TRBJ2-2; TRBD2 aligns across 8 bases. The junction had 1 base not matched to a gene; V was cut back by 6 bases and J by 1 base. Germline V gene lookup returns CDR1 SEHNR and CDR2 FQNEAQ (reference sequence). The CDR3 is 14 amino acids. CDR3 DNA: TGTGCCAGCAGAAGCGGGGGGAACACCGGGGAGCTGTTTTTT. This encodes CASRSGGNTGELFF. The full variable domain, in which reference TRBV7-9 and TRBJ2-2 provide the parts outside the CDR3, is DTGVSQNPRHKITKRGQNVTFRCDPISEHNRLYWYRQTLGQGPEFLTYFQNEAQLEKSRLLSDRFSAERPKGSFSTLEIQRTEQGDSAMYLCASRSGGNTGELFFGEGSRLTVL.

This chain uses TRBV5-1 with TRBJ2-1, with TRBD2 matching over 8 bases. The CDR3 runs 17 residues. CDR1 is SGHRS, CDR2 YFSETQ, per germline. Unmatched junction bases numbered 8, after V lost 1 base and J lost 2 bases. The CDR3: CASSLSGGGPAYNEQFF. CDR3 nucleotides: TGCGCCAGCAGCTTGTCCGGGGGGGGGCCCGCCTACAATGAGCAGTTCTTC.

The V gene is TRBV4-1, the J gene TRBJ2-2, with D unresolved. Germline CDR1 reads MGHRA; CDR2 reads YSYEKL. CDR3 size: 13 residues. Trimming pared 4 bases from V and 4 bases from J, leaving 7 bases between. The CDR3 sequence is CASSLDSTGELFF. CDR3 DNA sequence: TGCGCCAGCAGCCTTGACTCCACCGGGGAGCTGTTTTTT.

The chain combines TRBV5-1 with TRBJ2-2, with D unresolved. V was cut by 1 base and J by 0 bases, with 7 bases left in between. The CDR3 has 15 residues. Germline assignment: CDR1 SGHRS and CDR2 YFSETQ. CDR3 coding DNA: TGCGCCAGCAGCTTGAGAGGCGCGAACACCGGGGAGCTGTTTTTT. Translation: CASSLRGANTGELFF. The full variable domain, completed using reference TRBV5-1 and TRBJ2-2, is KAGVTQTPRYLIKTRGQQVTLSCSPISGHRSVSWYQQTPGQGLQFLFEYFSETQRNKGNFPGRFSGRQFSNSRSEMNVSTLELGDSALYLCASSLRGANTGELFFGEGSRLTVL.

The chain employs TRBV15 and TRBJ2-1; TRBD2 is a possible D gene (6 bases). CDR1 is LNHNV, CDR2 YYDKDF, per germline (reference sequence). The CDR3 is 15 residues long. The V end lost 8 bases, the J end lost 0 bases, and 14 bases lay between the germline ends. CDR3 coding DNA: TGTGCCACCTCCCCCGGAGGGAGCTCCTACAATGAGCAGTTCTTC. Encoded protein: CATSPGGSSYNEQFF. The full variable domain, completed using reference TRBV15 and TRBJ2-1, is DAMVIQNPRYQVTQFGKPVTLSCSQTLNHNVMYWYQQKSSQAPKLLFHYYDKDFNNEADTPDNFQSRRPNTSFCFLDIRSPGLGDTAMYLCATSPGGSSYNEQFFGPGTRLTVL.

This clonotype was seen only a few times. The rearrangement links TRBV5-1 to TRBJ2-3; D might be TRBD2 (7 bases). This CDR3 comprises 16 residues. CDR1 and CDR2 (germline): SGHRS, YFSETQ. V was trimmed by 6 bases and J by 2 bases, leaving 19 bases between them. The CDR3 region is CASTAVGGGYTDTQYF. DNA for the CDR3: TGCGCCAGCACCGCAGTGGGGGGGGGCTACACAGATACGCAGTATTTT.

This clonotype was seen at least ten times. This sequence joins TRBV4-3 and TRBJ2-1; 9 bases line up with TRBD1. V lost 4 bases and J lost 6; bases outside the gene matches: 4. Germline-derived CDR1 and CDR2 are LGHNA and YSLEER. This CDR3 comprises 14 residues. The DNA for the CDR3 is TGCGCCAGCAGCCGGGACAGGGCTGTCAATGAGCAGTTCTTC. Its protein is CASSRDRAVNEQFF.

This clonotype has only a few counts. The chain has TRBV12-3 or TRBV12-4 and TRBJ2-1; 7 nucleotides align to TRBD2. The V and J ends lost 0 bases and 3 bases, in that order; junction bases with no gene match: 5. This CDR3 comprises 16 residues. The CDR3 loop reads CASSLAGTTLYNEQFF. The CDR3 region has the DNA TGTGCCAGCAGTTTAGCCGGGACTACCCTCTACAATGAGCAGTTCTTC.

The V gene is TRBV6-5, the J gene TRBJ1-1; 8 bases agree with TRBD1. The ends lost 0 bases at V and 0 bases at J; junction bases unmatched: 3. This CDR3 has 16 residues. From germline, CDR1 is MNHEY and CDR2 SVGAGI. In DNA, the CDR3 is TGTGCCAGCAGTTACTCGATGACAGGGGTGAACACTGAAGCTTTCTTT. This encodes CASSYSMTGVNTEAFF.